This is a list of T cell receptor beta chains from one sample in a study of shared clonotypes between healthy human individuals. Libraries were prepared by immunoSEQ multiplex PCR; TCRdb keeps only in-frame clonotypes and omits some of them. The sample yields some 2,000,000 clones, about 94% seen once. Material: naive CD8+ T cells sorted from blood. The receptors derive from a man aged 18 to 29 in good health. Each CDR3 is given with its conserved first and last residue. The D gene is left open where the match is weak.

j_call v_call d_call cdr3_aa
TRBJ1-2 TRBV27 - CASSLPGGGYTF
TRBJ2-7 TRBV16 - CASSQSWVSRANTYEQYF
TRBJ1-5 TRBV5-6 - CASSPGPPTANQPQHF
TRBJ2-1 TRBV20-1 - CSSAGGNEQFF
TRBJ2-7 TRBV28 - CASRRRDNLYEQYF
TRBJ2-7 TRBV27 - CASSLFSGGVEYF
TRBJ2-3 TRBV10-2 - CASTFTGTIHTDTQYF
TRBJ2-1 TRBV2 TRBD2 CASSSPLAGGDYNEQFF
TRBJ1-5 TRBV28 TRBD1 CASSLPRTGNQPQHF
TRBJ2-1 TRBV10-2 - CASSGSLGDEQFF
TRBJ1-2 TRBV6-5 - CASSMDAGYGYTF
TRBJ1-1 TRBV19 - CASIGRVNMNTEAFF
TRBJ1-1 TRBV5-1 TRBD1 CASSPTTGVFTEAFF
TRBJ2-5 TRBV7-9 TRBD1 CASSGPVRGYLGETQYF
TRBJ1-5 TRBV4-1 - CASSQSFRFEPQHF
TRBJ2-1 TRBV7-9 TRBD2 CASSSGTVTSGRLNEQFF
TRBJ2-5 TRBV10-3 - CAISDLRALEAQYF
TRBJ2-7 TRBV9 - CASSATQRDEQYF
TRBJ2-1 TRBV13 TRBD2 CASSLAAGGPYNEQFF
TRBJ2-7 TRBV7-9 - CASSLSGPLPYEQYF